These 23 T cell receptor beta chains came from one sample sequenced in a study of OX40 agonist ivuxolimab in advanced cancers. Sequencing used immunoSEQ multiplex PCR; TCRdb keeps in-frame clones, though not all of them. The sample records some 84,000 clones, approximately 90% being singletons. The source was CD4+ or CD8+ T cells sorted from blood, collected in a trial of the OX40 agonist ivuxolimab. The receptor source for this set is an adult with an advanced solid tumor such as melanoma, head and neck, liver or kidney cancer.

The chain uses TRBV27 and TRBJ1-6, with TRBD1 matching 7 bases. Germline CDR1 MNHEY, CDR2 SMNVEV (reference sequence). The junction had 17 bases not matched to a gene; V was cut back by 6 bases and J by 9 bases. The CDR3 consists of 17 residues. CDR3 DNA: TGTGCCAGCAGATATATTGGAATCCAGGGGGGGAGTTCACCCCTCCACTTT. This codes for CASRYIGIQGGSSPLHF.

The CDR3 sequence is CASTAPSSYEQYF. The CDR3 DNA follows: TGTGCCAGCACGGCCCCGTCTTCCTACGAGCAGTACTTC. The chain carries TRBV7-9 and TRBJ2-7; D not certain. The V end lost 7 bases, the J end lost 1 base, and 11 bases lay between the germline ends. CDR3 size: 13 residues. Germline CDR1 reads SEHNR; CDR2 reads FQNEAQ (reference sequence).

Note on this clone: The sample carries other DNA sequences with the same CDR3. The rearrangement uses TRBV6-4 and TRBJ2-3; D remains ambiguous. Per germline, CDR1 MRHNA and CDR2 SNTAGT. CDR3 length equals 15 residues. Trimming left V 0 bases short and J 2 bases short, with 9 bases between. CDR3 DNA sequence: TGTGCCAGCAGTGACTCGGCAGAATCCACAGATACGCAGTATTTT. Translating gives CASSDSAESTDTQYF.

The chain joins TRBV10-2 to TRBJ1-1, with D possibly being TRBD1 (6 bases). There are 13 residues in the CDR3. Trimming stripped 2 bases from V and 7 bases from J, with 11 bases between. Germline V gene lookup returns CDR1 WSHSY and CDR2 SAAADI. In DNA, the CDR3 is TGCGCCAGCAGTGAGACAGGGTATTTTGAAGCTTTCTTT. Encoded protein: CASSETGYFEAFF.

This clone occurred once. The chain is built from TRBV5-6 and TRBJ2-5; 8 nucleotides align to TRBD1. This CDR3 spans 14 amino acids. From germline, CDR1 is SGHDT and CDR2 YYEEEE. The junction had 8 bases not matched to a gene; V was cut back by 4 bases and J by 6 bases. CDR3 sequence reads: CASSVYRGAKTQYF. The CDR3 bases are TGTGCCAGCAGCGTCTACAGGGGGGCCAAGACCCAGTACTTC.

This clone was counted once. The V and J genes are TRBV6-1 and TRBJ1-1; D gene uncertain. CDR3 length equals 13 residues. The germline gives CDR1 MNHNS, CDR2 SASEGT. Trimming left V 4 bases short and J 5 bases short, with 11 bases between. CDR3 region: CASSVYRWTEAFF. The CDR3 DNA reads TGTGCCAGCAGTGTTTATCGGTGGACTGAAGCTTTCTTT.

V usage is TRBV7-6 and J usage is TRBJ1-6; TRBD1 agrees at 7 bases. V gave up 5 bases and J gave up 3 bases; unmatched junction bases: 10. The germline V gene has CDR1 SGHVS and CDR2 FNYEAQ. This CDR3 is built from 17 residues. Here the CDR3 DNA reads TGTGCCAGCAGCCACAGACAGGGCGCCGGCTATAATTCACCCCTCCACTTT. Its translation is CASSHRQGAGYNSPLHF.

The V call is TRBV5-7, the J call TRBJ1-4, with 7 bases aligning to TRBD1. TRBV5-7 is designated an ORF whose function remains uncertain. The CDR3 covers 18 residues. Trimming cost V 0 bases and J 8 bases; bases outside gene matches: 16. CDR3 amino acids: CASSLVWQGEGSEEKLFF. In DNA, the CDR3 is TGTGCCAGCAGCTTGGTTTGGCAGGGGGAAGGGAGTGAAGAAAAACTGTTTTTT.

This clone came up once. V and J are TRBV5-1 and TRBJ2-7; D possibly corresponds to TRBD1 (5 bases). Germline V gene data show CDR1 as SGHRS and CDR2 as YFSETQ. V shed 4 bases and J shed 2 bases, with 7 bases lying between them. The CDR3 is 12 amino acids. CDR3 DNA: TGCGCCAGCAGCGAGGACACCTACGAGCAGTACTTC. Translation gives CASSEDTYEQYF.

The chain joins TRBV7-9 to TRBJ2-5; the match to TRBD1 covers 7 bases. With 5 bases clipped from V and 2 bases from J, the junction kept 8 bases outside the gene matches. The CDR3 consists of 15 residues. Germline CDR1 reads SEHNR; CDR2 reads FQNEAQ (reference sequence). This chain's CDR3 is CASSARDSSQETQYF. CDR3 DNA sequence: TGTGCCAGCAGCGCACGGGACAGCTCTCAAGAGACCCAGTACTTC. The complete variable domain, with remaining parts taken from reference TRBV7-9 and TRBJ2-5, reads DTGVSQNPRHKITKRGQNVTFRCDPISEHNRLYWYRQTLGQGPEFLTYFQNEAQLEKSRLLSDRFSAERPKGSFSTLEIQRTEQGDSAMYLCASSARDSSQETQYFGPGTRLLVL.

The sample holds one count of this clone. V is TRBV27 and J is TRBJ1-2, with D perhaps matching TRBD1 (6 bases). Germline lookup yields CDR1 MNHEY and CDR2 SMNVEV (reference sequence). CDR3 length equals 13 residues. The V end was cut by 3 bases, the J end by 4 bases, with 9 bases between. The CDR3 reads CASSLTGLYGYTF. CDR3 nucleotide sequence: TGTGCCAGCAGTTTGACAGGCCTCTATGGCTACACCTTC.

The chain carries TRBV4-3 and TRBJ1-1, with 7 bases lining up with TRBD1. The V gene end was trimmed by 4 bases and the J gene end by 1 base; junction bases not matched to a gene: 9. CDR1 LGHNA and CDR2 YSLEER come from the germline V gene. This CDR3 has 16 residues. CDR3 DNA sequence: TGCGCCAGCAGCCTTGGGACAGAAGGAGAGAACACTGAAGCTTTCTTT. Its translation: CASSLGTEGENTEAFF.

The V gene is TRBV18, the J gene TRBJ1-6; no clear D gene. The CDR3 has 15 residues. CDR1 and CDR2 (germline): KGHSH, LQKENI. V lost 5 bases, J lost 2 bases, and 10 bases lay in between. CDR3 amino acids: CASSAKAPYNSPLHF. The CDR3 nucleotides read TGTGCCAGCTCAGCTAAAGCCCCCTATAATTCACCCCTCCACTTT. The full variable domain, rest sourced from reference TRBV18 and TRBJ1-6, is NAGVMQNPRHLVRRRGQEARLRCSPMKGHSHVYWYRQLPEEGLKFMVYLQKENIIDESGMPKERFSAEFPKEGPSILRIQQVVRGDSAAYFCASSAKAPYNSPLHFGNGTRLTVT.

This clone was found once. This rearrangement joins TRBV19 to TRBJ2-1; 16 nucleotides line up with TRBD2. The length of the CDR3 is 16 residues. Germline CDR1 LNHDA, CDR2 SQIVND (reference sequence). V lost 3 bases to trimming and J lost 7 bases; unmatched junction nucleotides: 3. Here the CDR3 DNA reads TGTGCCAGTAGTATGGGACTAGCGGGGGGGCAGAATGAGCAGTTCTTC. It specifies CASSMGLAGGQNEQFF.

This chain joins TRBV6-4 and TRBJ2-3; no clear D. Trimming took off 1 base at V and 3 bases at J, with 8 bases between the two ends. The CDR3 contains 14 residues. Germline values: CDR1 MRHNA, CDR2 SNTAGT. CDR3 sequence (DNA): TGTGCCAGCAGTGACTGGGGTGGGACAGATACGCAGTATTTT. Residues: CASSDWGGTDTQYF.

V and J are TRBV7-8 and TRBJ1-1; D remains unclear. Germline-derived CDR1 and CDR2 are SGHVS and FQNEAQ. This CDR3 is 14 amino acids long. Trimming removed 4 bases from V and 1 base from J, with 10 bases in between. Written as DNA, the CDR3 is TGTGCCAGCAGCTCGCCGACGGAGAACACTGAAGCTTTCTTT. It yields the protein CASSSPTENTEAFF.

The chain uses TRBV4-1 and TRBJ2-3; TRBD2 matches 10 bases. The CDR3 is 17 amino acids. The V gene end was trimmed by 4 bases and the J gene end by 8 bases; junction bases not matched to a gene: 15. Germline V gene sequence: CDR1 MGHRA, CDR2 YSYEKL. Written as DNA, the CDR3 is TGCGCCAGCAGCCCTACGTTGACTAGCGGGCCCACGGGTACGCAGTATTTT. Translated, it gives CASSPTLTSGPTGTQYF.

In its sample, this clone was seen once. This chain links TRBV27 with TRBJ2-1; 11 nucleotides agree with TRBD1. Germline CDR1 MNHEY, CDR2 SMNVEV (reference sequence). With V trimmed by 2 bases and J by 8 bases, 2 bases remained unmatched. This CDR3 is 14 amino acids long. For the CDR3, the DNA is TGTGCCAGCAGTTTAGGACAGGGGGCGGATGAGCAGTTCTTC. As protein: CASSLGQGADEQFF.

The CDR3 nucleotides are TGTGCCAGCGTCCCCCGTCGGGGGGACACCGGGGAGCTGTTTTTT. Translating it yields CASVPRRGDTGELFF. This chain links TRBV7-9 with TRBJ2-2, with 7 bases aligning to TRBD2. The J segment lost 3 bases and the V segment lost 8 bases, leaving 9 bases of the junction unmatched. There are 15 residues in the CDR3. Germline CDR1 and CDR2: SEHNR and FQNEAQ (reference sequence).

The chain combines TRBV28 with TRBJ2-7; 9 bases line up with TRBD2. CDR3 length: 15 residues. From germline, CDR1 is MDHEN and CDR2 SYDVKM. J lost 2 bases, V lost 5 bases, and 7 bases had no gene match. CDR3 amino acids: CASSHASGTAYEQYF. The DNA of the CDR3 is TGTGCCAGCAGTCATGCTAGCGGGACTGCCTACGAGCAGTACTTC.

V gene TRBV27 combines with J gene TRBJ1-1; D remains ambiguous. CDR3 length equals 13 residues. The ends were cut back, 5 bases at V and 0 bases at J, with 7 bases in the middle. Germline-derived CDR1 and CDR2 are MNHEY and SMNVEV (reference sequence). CDR3: CASSPYMNTEAFF. The CDR3, as DNA: TGTGCCAGCAGTCCTTACATGAACACTGAAGCTTTCTTT.

The chain has TRBV7-9 and TRBJ2-5, with D hard to call. Deletions cut 1 base from V and 5 bases from J, with 8 bases between. CDR1 is SEHNR, CDR2 FQNEAQ, per germline (reference sequence). The CDR3 runs to 13 residues. CDR3 protein: CASSLGAVETQYF. Written as DNA, the CDR3 is TGTGCCAGCAGCTTAGGGGCTGTGGAGACCCAGTACTTC.

The chain has TRBV11-2 and TRBJ2-5; 10 positions match TRBD2. The V gene end was trimmed by 4 bases and the J gene end by 4 bases; junction bases not matched to a gene: 12. CDR1 is SGHAT, CDR2 FQNNGV, per germline. The CDR3 loop spans 17 amino acids. CDR3 loop: CASSSNPGLAILETQYF. CDR3 nucleotides: TGTGCCAGCAGCTCGAACCCGGGACTAGCGATTCTAGAGACCCAGTACTTC. Filled out from reference TRBV11-2 and TRBJ2-5, the complete variable domain reads EAGVAQSPRYKIIEKRQSVAFWCNPISGHATLYWYQQILGQGPKLLIQFQNNGVVDDSQLPKDRFSAERLKGVDSTLKIQPAKLEDSAVYLCASSSNPGLAILETQYFGPGTRLLVL.